The rows below give T cell receptor beta chains drawn from one sample of a study of cytomegalovirus exposure and HLA in healthy donors. The data were produced by immunoSEQ multiplex PCR, yet TCRdb's version contains in-frame clones alone and is incomplete. The data contain 130,000 to 150,000 clones, roughly 82% of them singletons. Sequenced material: PBMCs. Receptor source: a male donor in good health and CMV-seronegative. CDR3s include the opening cysteine and the closing phenylalanine or tryptophan. D genes are given only for firm matches. The size entry is marked missing in some rows and otherwise reads once, few, many or a size class.

>few|TRBJ2-2|-|TRBV6-5
TGTGCCAGCCAGTTATCAGGGGCGGACACCGGGGAGCTGTTTTTT
CASQLSGADTGELFF
>few|TRBJ2-1|-|TRBV29-1
TGCAGCGTTGATACACTAGGCAGTCAGTACAATGAGCAGTTCTTC
CSVDTLGSQYNEQFF
>-|TRBJ2-7|-|TRBV2
TGTGCCAGCAGAGAGATTAGCGGTGGGGTGGGGCAGTACTTC
CASREISGGVGQYF
>-|TRBJ2-5|TRBD1|TRBV11-3
TGTGCCAGCAGCTCCGGGACAGGGGGCCGGGAAGAGACCCAGTACTTC
CASSSGTGGREETQYF
>-|TRBJ2-3|TRBD1|TRBV11-1
TGTGCCAGCACTCCGGACAGGGCAGATACGCAGTATTTT
CASTPDRADTQYF
>-|TRBJ1-3|TRBD1|TRBV6-1
TGTGCCAGCACAGGACAGGCGAACTCTGGAAACACCATATATTTT
CASTGQANSGNTIYF
>-|TRBJ1-2|-|TRBV5-4
TGTGCCAGCAGCTTGGGACAGGAAGCGCCGGGGGGCTACACCTTC
CASSLGQEAPGGYTF
>-|TRBJ1-1|-|TRBV6-1
TGTGCCGGCAGTGAAGTCGGGGTCGCGGTCACTGAAGCTTTCTTT
CAGSEVGVAVTEAFF
>once|TRBJ1-1|-|TRBV6-5
TGTGCCAGCAGTTACTCGAGGGACACCCACTACACTGAAGCTTTCTTT
CASSYSRDTHYTEAFF
>-|TRBJ2-7|-|TRBV18
TGTGCCAGCTCACCGCTGATCGGCGGGATAAGAAACGAGCAGTACTTC
CASSPLIGGIRNEQYF
>-|TRBJ1-2|-|TRBV6-1
TGTGCCAGCAGTGAGCCAGGGGAGCGGTATGGCTACACCTTC
CASSEPGERYGYTF
>-|TRBJ1-6|-|TRBV29-1
TGCAGCGTTGAGGAGGGGTCAGGGTCACCCCTCCACTTT
CSVEEGSGSPLHF
>-|TRBJ1-4|TRBD1|TRBV6-5
TGTGCCAGCAGTGCAGTCAGGGGGTTGGCTGAAAAACTGTTTTTT
CASSAVRGLAEKLFF
>-|TRBJ2-3|TRBD2|TRBV9
TGTGCCAGCAGCGGACGACTAGCGGGATTAACAGATACGCAGTATTTT
CASSGRLAGLTDTQYF
>-|TRBJ2-6|TRBD1|TRBV6-1
TGTGCCAGCAAACAGGGGTTAGGGGCCAACGTCCTGACTTTC
CASKQGLGANVLTF